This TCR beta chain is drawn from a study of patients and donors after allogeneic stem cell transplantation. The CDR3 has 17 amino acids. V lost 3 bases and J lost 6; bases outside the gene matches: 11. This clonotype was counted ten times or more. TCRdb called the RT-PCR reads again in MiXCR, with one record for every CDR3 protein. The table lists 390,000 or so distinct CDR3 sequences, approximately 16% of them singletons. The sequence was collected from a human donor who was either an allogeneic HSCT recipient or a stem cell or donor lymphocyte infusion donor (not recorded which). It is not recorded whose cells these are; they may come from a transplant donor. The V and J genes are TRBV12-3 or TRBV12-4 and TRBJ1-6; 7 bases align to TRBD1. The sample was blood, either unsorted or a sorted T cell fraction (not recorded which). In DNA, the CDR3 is TGTGCCAGCAGTTTCGGACAGGCCCTACTGGGTAATTCACCCCTCCACTTT. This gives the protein CASSFGQALLGNSPLHF.